Following are 19 T cell receptor beta chains from one sample sequenced in a study of cytomegalovirus exposure and HLA in healthy donors (dated by TCRdb to about 2017). The method was the immunoSEQ multiplex PCR assay. For the multiplex PCR, a mixture combining 60 forward primers for TCR Vbeta segments and 13 reverse primers for TCR Jbeta segments was used. In its TCRdb copy, this immuneACCESS table keeps in-frame sequences only and misses some clones. Where compared with another copy, unresolved V genes explain less than half of these, and the others have no known cause. This sample gives around 170,000 clones in total; around 80% of them show up just once. The top ten hold around 0.74% of the sample. Material: PBMCs. The receptors were gathered from a woman aged 40 to 49 in good health and CMV-seronegative.

V is TRBV13 and J is TRBJ1-2, with 9 bases aligning to TRBD1. The V segment lost 4 bases and the J segment 2 bases; nucleotides outside the gene matches: 5. The CDR3 extends over 15 amino acids. Germline V CDR1 and CDR2: PRHDT, FYEKMQ (reference sequence). CDR3 loop: CASSSPGTGNYGYTF. The CDR3 DNA sequence: TGTGCCAGCAGCTCCCCCGGGACAGGGAACTATGGCTACACCTTC.

The chain employs TRBV4-1 and TRBJ2-5, with 8 bases fitting TRBD2. CDR1 is MGHRA and CDR2 is YSYEKL in the germline V gene. The V gene end was trimmed by 1 base and the J gene end by 5 bases; junction bases not matched to a gene: 9. The CDR3 runs 16 residues. CDR3 protein: CASSQGLSLAGETQYF. Written as DNA, the CDR3 is TGCGCCAGCAGCCAAGGTTTGTCCCTAGCGGGCGAGACCCAGTACTTC.

The chain employs TRBV27 and TRBJ2-7; 8 nucleotides align to TRBD1. The CDR3 is made up of 15 amino acids. CDR1 and CDR2 from the germline V gene are MNHEY and SMNVEV (reference sequence). V shed 4 bases and J 6 bases; nucleotides not matched to a gene: 11. CDR3 sequence (DNA): TGTGCCAGCAGTTCCCGGACAGGGAGGTCGGTCGAGCAGTACTTC. This codes for CASSSRTGRSVEQYF.

Comment on this clone: Other DNA sequences in the same sample also yield this CDR3. The chain has TRBV18 and TRBJ1-2; TRBD1 might be the D (6 bases). Trimming shortened V by 2 bases and J by 4 bases, and 8 bases separated the two germline ends. The CDR3 is made up of 13 amino acids. In germline, CDR1 is KGHSH, CDR2 LQKENI. CDR3 bases: TGTGCCAGCTCACCAGGACAGTCCTATGGCTACACCTTC. Its protein is CASSPGQSYGYTF.

The chain uses TRBV7-9 and TRBJ2-5; 9 nucleotides line up with TRBD2. Trimming removed 6 bases from V and 2 bases from J; junction bases left unmatched: 13. CDR1 SEHNR and CDR2 FQNEAQ come from the germline V gene (reference sequence). The CDR3 extends over 17 amino acids. CDR3 nucleotides: TGTGCCAGCAGGAAGGGCGGACTAGCGAGGTCACAAGAGACCCAGTACTTC. As protein: CASRKGGLARSQETQYF.

The genes are TRBV6-6 and TRBJ1-1, with 12 bases lining up with TRBD1. The CDR3 consists of 16 residues. V lost 10 bases, J lost 2 bases, and 11 bases stayed unmatched. Germline V gene lookup returns CDR1 MNHNY and CDR2 SVGAGI (reference sequence). The CDR3 loop is CATYHRDRGLNTEAFF. In DNA form, the CDR3 reads TGTGCCACCTACCACCGGGACAGGGGGCTAAACACTGAAGCTTTCTTT.

This clone came up a few times. CDR3 sequence: CASRGPLNTEAFF. DNA of the CDR3: TGTGCCAGCAGGGGACCGTTGAACACTGAAGCTTTCTTT. This chain joins TRBV19 and TRBJ1-1; TRBD1 is a possible D gene (6 bases). Germline CDR1 and CDR2: LNHDA and SQIVND (reference sequence). V was cut by 9 bases and J by 0 bases, with 11 bases left in between. The CDR3 has 13 amino acids.

The gene calls are TRBV29-1 and TRBJ2-1, with TRBD2 identical over 9 bases. The germline gives CDR1 SQVTM, CDR2 ANQGSEA. The CDR3 is 14 residues long. Trimming at V came to 6 bases and at J to 4 bases, leaving 7 bases not matched to a gene. In DNA, the CDR3 is TGCAGCGTAGATTCTAGCGGGATATACAATGAGCAGTTCTTC. It is translated as CSVDSSGIYNEQFF.

This clone came up a few times. At the DNA level, this CDR3 is encoded by other sequences in the same sample as well. The chain couples TRBV7-9 to TRBJ2-5; 9 positions agree with TRBD2. From germline, CDR1 is SEHNR and CDR2 FQNEAQ (reference sequence). The CDR3 length is 15 residues. Trimming at V came to 1 base and at J to 2 bases, leaving 2 bases not matched to a gene. The chain's CDR3 is CASSLEAGGQETQYF. The CDR3 DNA reads TGTGCCAGCAGCTTAGAGGCGGGAGGGCAAGAGACCCAGTACTTC.

The V and J genes are TRBV11-3 and TRBJ1-1; D remains unclear. V was shortened by 4 bases and J by 6 bases, with 9 bases between the two germline ends. The V gene's germline CDR1 is SGHNT and CDR2 YENEEA. This CDR3 has 12 residues. The CDR3 region has the DNA TGTGCCAGCAGCTACACCGGGGCTGAAGCTTTCTTT. Amino acids: CASSYTGAEAFF.

The rearrangement joins TRBV5-1 to TRBJ2-3, with a possible D match to TRBD1 (5 bases). V was cut by 4 bases and J by 0 bases, with 12 bases left in between. The CDR3 length is 15 residues. The germline CDR1 and CDR2 sequences are SGHRS and YFSETQ. CDR3 in DNA: TGCGCCAGCAGCCACCAGGGATTTAGCACAGATACGCAGTATTTT. As protein: CASSHQGFSTDTQYF. The entire variable domain, with the rest obtained from reference TRBV5-1 and TRBJ2-3, is as follows: KAGVTQTPRYLIKTRGQQVTLSCSPISGHRSVSWYQQTPGQGLQFLFEYFSETQRNKGNFPGRFSGRQFSNSRSEMNVSTLELGDSALYLCASSHQGFSTDTQYFGPGTRLTVL.

The rearrangement joins TRBV6-1 to TRBJ2-1, with D possibly matching TRBD2 (6 bases). This CDR3 is 16 amino acids long. V lost 3 bases and J 0 bases, leaving 12 bases between the germline ends. Germline CDR1 is MNHNS and CDR2 is SASEGT. The CDR3 loop reads CASSEASVYSYNEQFF. In DNA form, the CDR3 reads TGTGCCAGCAGTGAGGCTAGCGTTTACTCCTACAATGAGCAGTTCTTC.

The chain is built from TRBV21-1 and TRBJ2-5; the DNA was not compared with TRBD1, the D call given in the table. TRBV21-1 is classified as a pseudogene. The CDR3 runs to 17 residues. CDR3 DNA: TGTGCCAGCAGCAAATCAACGACAGACGGCCTCTCGGAGACCCAGTACTTC. Protein: CASSKSTTDGLSETQYF.

J is TRBJ2-2 and V is TRBV5-1; a possible D gene is TRBD2 (7 bases). Trimming left V 0 bases short and J 0 bases short, with 21 bases between. Germline V gives CDR1 SGHRS, CDR2 YFSETQ. This CDR3 is built from 20 residues. CDR3 bases: TGCGCCAGCAGCTTGGCCGAGGCTCGGGCGGGGGCAGCGAACACCGGGGAGCTGTTTTTT. Translation gives CASSLAEARAGAANTGELFF.

The chain joins TRBV19 to TRBJ1-3; 7 bases are shared with TRBD1. CDR1 is LNHDA, CDR2 SQIVND, per germline (reference sequence). This CDR3 contains 15 residues. V shed 2 bases, J shed 0 bases, and the junction held 1 base outside the gene matches. The CDR3 loop is CASSINRGSGNTIYF. The CDR3 region has the DNA TGTGCCAGTAGTATAAACAGGGGCTCTGGAAACACCATATATTTT. The full variable domain, with the rest looked up from reference TRBV19 and TRBJ1-3, is DGGITQSPKYLFRKEGQNVTLSCEQNLNHDAMYWYRQDPGQGLRLIYYSQIVNDFQKGDIAEGYSVSREKKESFPLTVTSAQKNPTAFYLCASSINRGSGNTIYFGEGSWLTVV.

There are a few counts of this clone. The chain has TRBV5-1 and TRBJ1-1; 7 bases line up with TRBD1. This CDR3 spans 15 amino acids. From germline, CDR1 is SGHRS and CDR2 YFSETQ. With V trimmed by 4 bases and J by 0 bases, 6 bases remained unmatched. CDR3 sequence: CASSRRQGLNTEAFF. DNA of the CDR3: TGCGCCAGCAGCCGACGACAGGGCTTGAACACTGAAGCTTTCTTT.

This clone turned up a few times. V usage is TRBV4-1 and J usage is TRBJ2-2; D is possibly TRBD2 (6 bases). The CDR3 is 14 residues long. The V and J ends lost 4 bases and 6 bases respectively, with 12 bases between them. Germline V lookup: CDR1 MGHRA, CDR2 YSYEKL. CDR3 bases: TGCGCCAGCAGCCCGGAGGGAAAGGCCGGGGAGCTGTTTTTT. It translates to CASSPEGKAGELFF.

The V and J genes are TRBV5-1 and TRBJ1-2, with 9 nucleotides matching TRBD1. There are 14 residues in the CDR3. The ends lost 4 bases at V and 2 bases at J; junction bases unmatched: 3. Germline loops: CDR1 SGHRS, CDR2 YFSETQ. CDR3 DNA sequence: TGCGCCAGCAGCCCCGGACAGGGGAACTATGGCTACACCTTC. Translated, it gives CASSPGQGNYGYTF.

V gene TRBV30 combines with J gene TRBJ1-4; 10 bases map to TRBD1. J was trimmed by 10 bases and V by 0 bases; bases with no gene match: 5. There are 14 residues in the CDR3. Germline V gene lookup returns CDR1 GTSNPN and CDR2 SVGIG (reference sequence). The CDR3 loop is CAWSVPTGGRKLFF. CDR3 nucleotide sequence: TGTGCCTGGAGTGTCCCGACAGGGGGCAGAAAACTGTTTTTT.